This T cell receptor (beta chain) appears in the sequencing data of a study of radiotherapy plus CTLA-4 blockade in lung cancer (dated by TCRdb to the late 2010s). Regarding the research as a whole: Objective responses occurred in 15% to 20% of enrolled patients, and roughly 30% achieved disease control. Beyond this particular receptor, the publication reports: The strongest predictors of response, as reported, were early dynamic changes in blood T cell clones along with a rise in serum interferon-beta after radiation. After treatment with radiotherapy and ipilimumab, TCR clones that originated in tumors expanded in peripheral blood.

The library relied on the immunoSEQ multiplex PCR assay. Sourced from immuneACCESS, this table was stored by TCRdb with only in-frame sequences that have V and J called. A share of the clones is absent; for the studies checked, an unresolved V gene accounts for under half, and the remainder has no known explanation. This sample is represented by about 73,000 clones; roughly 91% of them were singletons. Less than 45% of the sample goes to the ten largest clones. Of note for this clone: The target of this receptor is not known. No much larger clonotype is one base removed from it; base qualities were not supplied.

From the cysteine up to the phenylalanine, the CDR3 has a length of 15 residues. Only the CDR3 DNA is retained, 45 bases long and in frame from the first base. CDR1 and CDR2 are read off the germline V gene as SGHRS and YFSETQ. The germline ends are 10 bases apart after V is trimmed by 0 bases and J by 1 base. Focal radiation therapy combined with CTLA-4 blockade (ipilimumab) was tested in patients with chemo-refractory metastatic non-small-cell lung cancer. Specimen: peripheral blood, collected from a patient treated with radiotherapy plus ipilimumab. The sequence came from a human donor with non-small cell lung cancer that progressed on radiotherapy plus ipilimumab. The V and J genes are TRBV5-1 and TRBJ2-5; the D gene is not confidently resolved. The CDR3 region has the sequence CASSLDGRTQETQYF. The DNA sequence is TGCGCCAGCAGCTTGGATGGCAGAACCCAAGAGACCCAGTACTTC.